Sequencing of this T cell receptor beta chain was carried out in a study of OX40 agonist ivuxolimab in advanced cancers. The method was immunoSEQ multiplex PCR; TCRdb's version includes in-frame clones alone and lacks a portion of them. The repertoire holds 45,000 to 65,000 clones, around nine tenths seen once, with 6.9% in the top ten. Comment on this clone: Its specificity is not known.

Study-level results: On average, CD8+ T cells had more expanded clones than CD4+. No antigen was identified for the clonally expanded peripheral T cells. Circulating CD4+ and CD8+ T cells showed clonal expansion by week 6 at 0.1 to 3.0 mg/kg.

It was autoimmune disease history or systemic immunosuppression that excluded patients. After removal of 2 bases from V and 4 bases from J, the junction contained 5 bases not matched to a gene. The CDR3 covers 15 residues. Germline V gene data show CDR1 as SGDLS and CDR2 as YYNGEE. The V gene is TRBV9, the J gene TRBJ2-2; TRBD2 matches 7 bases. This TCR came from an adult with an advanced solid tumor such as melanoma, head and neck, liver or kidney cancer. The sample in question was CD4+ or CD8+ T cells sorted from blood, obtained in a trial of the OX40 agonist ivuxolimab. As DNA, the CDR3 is TGTGCCAGCAGCGTCGGACTAGTCTCCACCGGGGAGCTGTTTTTT. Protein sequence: CASSVGLVSTGELFF.